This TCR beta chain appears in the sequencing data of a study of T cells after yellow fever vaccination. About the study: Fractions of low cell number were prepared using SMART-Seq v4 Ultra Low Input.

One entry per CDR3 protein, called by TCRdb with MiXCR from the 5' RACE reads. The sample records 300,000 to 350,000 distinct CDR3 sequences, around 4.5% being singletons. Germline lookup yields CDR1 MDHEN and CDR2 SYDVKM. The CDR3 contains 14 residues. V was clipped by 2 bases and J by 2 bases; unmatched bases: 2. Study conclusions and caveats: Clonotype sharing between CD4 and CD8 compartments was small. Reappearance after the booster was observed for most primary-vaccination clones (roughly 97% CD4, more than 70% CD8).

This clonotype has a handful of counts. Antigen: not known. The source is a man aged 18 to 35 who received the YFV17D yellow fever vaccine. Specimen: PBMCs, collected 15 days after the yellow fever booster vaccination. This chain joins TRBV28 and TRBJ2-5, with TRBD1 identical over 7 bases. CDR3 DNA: TGTGCCAGCAGTTTACCGGGACAGCAAGAGACCCAGTACTTC. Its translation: CASSLPGQQETQYF.